The present entry profiles one TCR beta chain with its context. Its specificity is unknown. This CDR3 spans 14 amino acids. Trimming stripped 5 bases from V and 0 bases from J, with 9 bases between. The germline gives CDR1 SEHNR, CDR2 FQNEAQ (reference sequence). This sample was taken from a study of human T cells and chemical hapten exposure. Study details: Largely, small differences in pooled library volume made per-sample TCR yields vary. Study outcomes and limitations: Counts of TCRs above 1 in 1000 frequency stayed unchanged with DPC sensitization.

The library put unique molecular identifiers onto individual cDNA molecules. Under the authors' procedure: Sample-level TCR yields exhibited a median of about 96,000, with a range of roughly 20,000 to 750,000. TCRdb recomputed calls from the 5' RACE reads with MiXCR, one row per CDR3 protein. These V and J calls originate from TCRdb's pipeline instead of the authors' own analysis. The sample has roughly 110,000 distinct CDR3 sequences, around a fifth seen once. Before extraction, the whole blood was not fractionated, and total RNA was taken from it. This TCR was sampled from a human donor in good health. The rearrangement links TRBV7-9 to TRBJ2-3; the D is unclear. In DNA form, the CDR3 reads TGTGCCAGCAGCCCTCTACCTAGCACAGATACGCAGTATTTT. Its protein product is CASSPLPSTDTQYF.